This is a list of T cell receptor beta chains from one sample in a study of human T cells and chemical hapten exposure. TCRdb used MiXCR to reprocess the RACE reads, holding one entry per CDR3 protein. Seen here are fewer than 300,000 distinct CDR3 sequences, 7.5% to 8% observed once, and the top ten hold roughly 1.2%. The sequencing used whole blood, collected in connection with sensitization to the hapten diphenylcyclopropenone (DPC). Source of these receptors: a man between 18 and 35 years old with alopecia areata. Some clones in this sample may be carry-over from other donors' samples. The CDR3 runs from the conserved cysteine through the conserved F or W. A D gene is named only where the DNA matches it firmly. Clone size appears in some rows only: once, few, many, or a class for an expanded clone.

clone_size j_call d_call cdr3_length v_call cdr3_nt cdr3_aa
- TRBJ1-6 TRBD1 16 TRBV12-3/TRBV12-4 TGTGCCAGCACCCTTTTCGGAGGGGGCGGTAATTCACCCCTCCACTTT CASTLFGGGGNSPLHF
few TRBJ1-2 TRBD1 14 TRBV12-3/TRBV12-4 TGTGCCAGCAGTTTAACGCAGGGGGCGGATGGCTACACCTTC CASSLTQGADGYTF
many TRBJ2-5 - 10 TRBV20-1 TGCAGTGCTCGACAAGAGACCCAGTACTTC CSARQETQYF
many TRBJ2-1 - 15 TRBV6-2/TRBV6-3 TGTGCCAGCCAAGTTCGGTTCAGGGTCTACAATGAGCAGTTCTTC CASQVRFRVYNEQFF
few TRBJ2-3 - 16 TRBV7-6 TGTGCCAGCAGCACCCGACTGACAGTGGGCACAGATACGCAGTATTTT CASSTRLTVGTDTQYF
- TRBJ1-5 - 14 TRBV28 TGTGCCAGCAGTTTACGGGGTTTTGGTCAGCCCCAGCATTTT CASSLRGFGQPQHF
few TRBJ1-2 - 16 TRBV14 TGTGCCAGCAGCCAAGGAAGCCAAGGAAGTGCCTGGGGCTACACCTTC CASSQGSQGSAWGYTF
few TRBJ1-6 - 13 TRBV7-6 TGTGCCTCCGGGGGGCACTATAATTCACCCCTCCACTTT CASGGHYNSPLHF
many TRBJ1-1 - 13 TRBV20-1 TGCAGTGCCGAGATTGGAGGTACTATAGAAGCTTTCTTT CSAEIGGTIEAFF
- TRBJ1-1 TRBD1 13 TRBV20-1 TGCAGTGGGGGACAGGGGGCAGACACTGAAGCTTTCTTT CSGGQGADTEAFF
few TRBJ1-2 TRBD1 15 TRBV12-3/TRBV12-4 TGTGCCAGCAGTTTTAGACAGGGCGCTAACTATGGCTACACCTTC CASSFRQGANYGYTF
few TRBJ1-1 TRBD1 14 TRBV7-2 TGTGCCAGCAGCTTATCAGGGGGTTACACTGAAGCTTTCTTT CASSLSGGYTEAFF
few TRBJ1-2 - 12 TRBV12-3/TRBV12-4 TGTGCCAGCAGTTTTAGTCCCGATGGCTACACCTTC CASSFSPDGYTF
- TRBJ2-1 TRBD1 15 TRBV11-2 TGTGCCAGCAGTCAAGTAACAGGGGTTGGCAATGAGCAGTTCTTC CASSQVTGVGNEQFF
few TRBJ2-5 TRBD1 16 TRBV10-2 TGCGCCAGCAGTGAGCCCGGGACAGGCGGCCAAGAGACCCAGTACTTC CASSEPGTGGQETQYF
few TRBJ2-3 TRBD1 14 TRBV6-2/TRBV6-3 TGTGCCAGCAACCGGGACAGTGGAACAGATACGCAGTATTTT CASNRDSGTDTQYF
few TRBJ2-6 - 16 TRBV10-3 TGTGCCATCAGTGAACAAGCGGTCTCTGGGGCCAACGTCCTGACTTTC CAISEQAVSGANVLTF
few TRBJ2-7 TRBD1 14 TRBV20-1 TGCAGTGCTAGAGGGGCAGGGGGTACCTACGAGCAGTACTTC CSARGAGGTYEQYF
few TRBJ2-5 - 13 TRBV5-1 TGCGCCAGCAGCTTTACGTACCAAGAGACCCAGTACTTC CASSFTYQETQYF
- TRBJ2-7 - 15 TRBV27 TGTGCCAGCAGTTCCACCGGGACGGACTCCTACGAGCAGTACTTC CASSSTGTDSYEQYF
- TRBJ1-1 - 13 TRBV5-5 TGTGCCAGCAGCAAGGACATTAACACTGAAGCTTTCTTT CASSKDINTEAFF
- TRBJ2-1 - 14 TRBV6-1 TGTGCCAGCAGTGAGGGGCTAAAATACAATGAGCAGTTCTTC CASSEGLKYNEQFF
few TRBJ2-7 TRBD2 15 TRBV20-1 TGCAGTGCTAGAGTTTCCAGCGGGGTTTTGTACGAGCAGTACTTC CSARVSSGVLYEQYF
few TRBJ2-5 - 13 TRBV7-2 TGTGCCAGCAGCTTAGAAGGATGGGAGACCCAGTACTTC CASSLEGWETQYF
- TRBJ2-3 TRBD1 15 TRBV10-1 TGCGCCAGCAGTGATAGGACAGGGGGCACAGATACGCAGTATTTT CASSDRTGGTDTQYF
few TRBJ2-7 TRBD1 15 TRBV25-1 TGTGCCAGCAGCGTTTCCGGGACAGGGGCCTACGAGCAGTACTTC CASSVSGTGAYEQYF
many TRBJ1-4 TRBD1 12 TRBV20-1 TGCAGTGCCGGGACAGGGAACGAAAAACTGTTTTTT CSAGTGNEKLFF